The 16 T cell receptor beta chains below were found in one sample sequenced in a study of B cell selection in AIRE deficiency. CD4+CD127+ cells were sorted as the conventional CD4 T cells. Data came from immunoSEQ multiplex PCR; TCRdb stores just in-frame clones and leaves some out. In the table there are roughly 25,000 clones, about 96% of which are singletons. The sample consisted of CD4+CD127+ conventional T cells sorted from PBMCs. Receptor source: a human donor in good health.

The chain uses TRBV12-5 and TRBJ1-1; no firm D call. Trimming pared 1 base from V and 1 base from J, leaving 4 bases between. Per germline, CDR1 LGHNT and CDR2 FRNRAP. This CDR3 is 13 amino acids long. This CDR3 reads CASGLDTNTEAFF. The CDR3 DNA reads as TGTGCTAGTGGTTTGGACACGAACACTGAAGCTTTCTTT.

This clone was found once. The CDR3 spells CASSLDRGRNQPQHF. The CDR3 bases are TGTGCCAGCAGCTTAGACAGGGGGCGCAATCAGCCCCAGCATTTT. The rearrangement uses TRBV7-2 and TRBJ1-5; 9 bases agree with TRBD1. J was trimmed by 2 bases and V by 1 base; bases with no gene match: 0. Germline values: CDR1 SGHTA, CDR2 FQGNSA. There are 15 residues in the CDR3.

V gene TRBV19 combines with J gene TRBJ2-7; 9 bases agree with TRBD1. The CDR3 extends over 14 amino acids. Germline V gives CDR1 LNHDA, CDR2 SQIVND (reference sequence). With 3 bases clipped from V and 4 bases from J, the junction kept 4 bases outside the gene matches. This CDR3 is CASSMGTGRYEQYF. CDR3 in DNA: TGTGCCAGTAGTATGGGGACAGGGAGATACGAGCAGTACTTC. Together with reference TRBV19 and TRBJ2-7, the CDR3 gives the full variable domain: DGGITQSPKYLFRKEGQNVTLSCEQNLNHDAMYWYRQDPGQGLRLIYYSQIVNDFQKGDIAEGYSVSREKKESFPLTVTSAQKNPTAFYLCASSMGTGRYEQYFGPGTRLTVT.

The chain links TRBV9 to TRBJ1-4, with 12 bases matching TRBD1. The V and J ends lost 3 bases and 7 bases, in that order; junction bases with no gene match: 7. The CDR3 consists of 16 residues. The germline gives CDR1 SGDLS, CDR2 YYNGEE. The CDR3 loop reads CASSAPGQGAAEKLFF. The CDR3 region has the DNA TGTGCCAGCAGCGCCCCGGGACAGGGGGCTGCTGAAAAACTGTTTTTT.

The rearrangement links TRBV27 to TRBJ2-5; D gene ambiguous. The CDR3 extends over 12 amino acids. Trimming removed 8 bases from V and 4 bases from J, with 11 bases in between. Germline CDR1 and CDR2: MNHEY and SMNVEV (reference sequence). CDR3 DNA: TGTGCCAGCGGGCACTCACCAGAGACCCAGTACTTC. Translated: CASGHSPETQYF.

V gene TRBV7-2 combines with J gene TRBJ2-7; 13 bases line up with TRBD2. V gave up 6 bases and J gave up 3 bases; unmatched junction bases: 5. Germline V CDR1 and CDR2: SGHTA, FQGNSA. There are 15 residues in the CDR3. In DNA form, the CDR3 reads TGTGCCAGCAGGGGGGGACTAGCGGGAAACTACGAGCAGTACTTC. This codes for CASRGGLAGNYEQYF.

CDR3 residues: CASSLRDRGNEKLFF. The CDR3, as DNA: TGTGCCAGCAGCTTAAGGGACAGGGGAAATGAAAAACTGTTTTTT. V and J are TRBV7-8 and TRBJ1-4; 10 bases are a match to TRBD1. Germline lookup yields CDR1 SGHVS and CDR2 FQNEAQ. The junction had 2 bases not matched to a gene; V was cut back by 2 bases and J by 5 bases. This CDR3 region has 15 residues.

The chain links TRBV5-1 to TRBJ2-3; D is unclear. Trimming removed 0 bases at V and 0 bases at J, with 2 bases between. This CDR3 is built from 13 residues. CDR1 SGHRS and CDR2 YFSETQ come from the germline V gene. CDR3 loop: CASSLDSTDTQYF. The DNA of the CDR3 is TGCGCCAGCAGCTTGGACAGCACAGATACGCAGTATTTT.

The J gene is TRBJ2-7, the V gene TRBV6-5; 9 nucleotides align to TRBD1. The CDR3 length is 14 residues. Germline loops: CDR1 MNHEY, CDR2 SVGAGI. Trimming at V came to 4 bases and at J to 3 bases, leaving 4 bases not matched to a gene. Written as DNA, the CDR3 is TGTGCCAGCAGTTCCCGGACAGGGGACTACGAGCAGTACTTC. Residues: CASSSRTGDYEQYF.

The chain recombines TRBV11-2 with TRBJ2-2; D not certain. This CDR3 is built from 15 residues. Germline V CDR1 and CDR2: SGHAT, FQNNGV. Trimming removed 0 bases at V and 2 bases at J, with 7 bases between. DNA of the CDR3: TGTGCCAGCAGCTTAGAATGGAGTAACACCGGGGAGCTGTTTTTT. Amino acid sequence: CASSLEWSNTGELFF.

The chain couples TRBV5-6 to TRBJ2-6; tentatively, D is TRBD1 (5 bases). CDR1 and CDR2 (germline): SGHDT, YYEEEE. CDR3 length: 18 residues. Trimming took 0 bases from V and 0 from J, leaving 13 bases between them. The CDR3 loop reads CASSLAAGLSSGANVLTF. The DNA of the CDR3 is TGTGCCAGCAGCTTGGCCGCAGGGTTAAGCTCTGGGGCCAACGTCCTGACTTTC.

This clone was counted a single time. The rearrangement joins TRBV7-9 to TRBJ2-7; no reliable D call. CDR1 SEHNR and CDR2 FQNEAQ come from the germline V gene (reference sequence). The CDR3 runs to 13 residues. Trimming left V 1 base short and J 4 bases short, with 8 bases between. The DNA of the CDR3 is TGTGCCAGCAGCTTAGACAGACGATACGAGCAGTACTTC. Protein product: CASSLDRRYEQYF. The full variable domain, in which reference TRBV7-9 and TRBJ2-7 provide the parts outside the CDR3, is DTGVSQNPRHKITKRGQNVTFRCDPISEHNRLYWYRQTLGQGPEFLTYFQNEAQLEKSRLLSDRFSAERPKGSFSTLEIQRTEQGDSAMYLCASSLDRRYEQYFGPGTRLTVT.

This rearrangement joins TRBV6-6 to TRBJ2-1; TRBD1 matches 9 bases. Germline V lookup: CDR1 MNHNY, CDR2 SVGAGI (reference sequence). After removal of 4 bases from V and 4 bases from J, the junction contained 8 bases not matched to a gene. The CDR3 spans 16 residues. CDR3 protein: CASSLLGQGIYNEQFF. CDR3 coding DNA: TGTGCCAGCAGTTTACTCGGACAGGGGATTTACAATGAGCAGTTCTTC.

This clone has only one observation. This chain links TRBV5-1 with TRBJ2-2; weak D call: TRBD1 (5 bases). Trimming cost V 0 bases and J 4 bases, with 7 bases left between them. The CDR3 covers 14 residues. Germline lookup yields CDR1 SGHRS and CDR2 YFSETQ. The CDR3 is CASSLVQATGELFF. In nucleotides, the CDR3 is TGCGCCAGCAGCTTGGTACAGGCCACCGGGGAGCTGTTTTTT.

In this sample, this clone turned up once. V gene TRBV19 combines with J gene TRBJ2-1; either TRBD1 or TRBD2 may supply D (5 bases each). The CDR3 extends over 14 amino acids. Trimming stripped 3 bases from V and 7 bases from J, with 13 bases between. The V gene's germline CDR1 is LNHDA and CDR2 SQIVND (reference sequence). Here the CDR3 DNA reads TGTGCCAGTAGTATGCTGTATGAGGGGAATGAGCAGTTCTTC. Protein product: CASSMLYEGNEQFF.

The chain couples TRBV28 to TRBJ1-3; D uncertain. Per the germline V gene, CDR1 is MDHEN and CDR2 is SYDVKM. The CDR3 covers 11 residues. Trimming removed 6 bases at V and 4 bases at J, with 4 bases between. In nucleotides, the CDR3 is TGTGCCAGCAGCAGCGGAAACACCATATATTTT. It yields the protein CASSSGNTIYF.